Here is one TCR beta chain with its context. The antigen is undetermined. The sample comes from a study of vaccination and CD4 T cells after COVID-19. At the level of the study: For each participant, vaccination comprised two doses of either the BNT162b2 or the mRNA-1273 vaccine.

Oncomine TCR Beta short-read sequencing was applied to DNA from cultured CD4+ T cells. TCRdb re-called the PCR reads through MiXCR, storing one row per CDR3 protein. The sample carries approximately 15,000 distinct CDR3 sequences, about 50% recorded once. Points from the study as a whole: The median proportion of reactive clones detected only post-vaccination in convalescent patients was 75% to 90%.

The treatment was: approximately nine-day PBMC culture with coronavirus spike peptide pools or control peptides (ViraFEST assay). Days 3 and 7 saw half the medium replaced with fresh IL-2 medium. Trimming removed 8 bases at V and 1 base at J, with 12 bases between. This CDR3 spans 13 amino acids. This rearrangement joins TRBV5-3 to TRBJ1-1; the D gene is possibly TRBD1 (5 bases). TRBV5-3 carries the ORF label, with uncertain function. The clonotype originates from a human donor who had recovered from COVID-19. The sequencing sample was made of CD4+ T cells from blood, cultured in vitro. CDR3 in DNA: TGTGCCAGCAGGCGAACAGGGAACACTGAAGCTTTCTTT. This codes for CASRRTGNTEAFF.